These 11 T cell receptor beta chains originate from one sample sequenced in a study of identical twins (dated by TCRdb to about 2016). Library preparation was by 5' RACE. The instrument was an Illumina HiSeq 2000. TCRdb applied fastp at Q25 and MiXCR to the public reads, then kept only in-frame beta chains. Rows are combined by CDR3 protein, so each entry shows the most common genes and DNA. This sample comprises 700,000 or so distinct CDR3 sequences, 8.6% of them detected only once. Together, the top ten hold 0.8% to 1% of the sample. The sample was also linked to a second study, of yellow fever vaccine responses in identical twins.

The specimen was PBMCs. The receptors shown here come from a woman aged 18-29 years in good health.

The V gene is TRBV24-1, the J gene TRBJ2-7; 7 bases match TRBD1. The CDR3 is 14 amino acids. V dropped 3 bases and J dropped 1; count of bases not matched to a gene: 2. Per the germline V gene, CDR1 is KGHDR and CDR2 is SFDVKD. This CDR3 reads CATSDGTASYEQYF. DNA of the CDR3: TGTGCCACCAGTGATGGGACAGCATCCTACGAGCAGTACTTC.

A few counts support this clonotype. The rearrangement uses TRBV6-1 and TRBJ2-7; TRBD2 might be the D (6 bases). The CDR3 totals 12 residues. Germline assignment: CDR1 MNHNS and CDR2 SASEGT. In nucleotides, the CDR3 is TGTCCGCTGGCGGGGAGGCTTCGGGAGCAGTACTTC. Translation: CPLAGRLREQYF.

The CDR3 loop reads CASSEAAQITDTQYF. CDR3 coding DNA: TGTGCCAGCAGTGAAGCCGCCCAGATTACAGATACGCAGTATTTT. The chain combines TRBV2 with TRBJ2-3; D is unresolved. The germline gives CDR1 SNHLY, CDR2 FYNNEI. CDR3 length equals 15 residues. Trimming removed 0 bases at V and 3 bases at J, with 10 bases between. Based on the CDR3 plus reference TRBV2 and TRBJ2-3, the full variable domain is EPEVTQTPSHQVTQMGQEVILRCVPISNHLYFYWYRQILGQKVEFLVSFYNNEISEKSEIFDDQFSVERPDGSNFTLKIRSTKLEDSAMYFCASSEAAQITDTQYFGPGTRLTVL.

In this sample, this clonotype turned up many times. The V gene is TRBV10-3, the J gene TRBJ2-3; 12 bases map to TRBD2. This CDR3 spans 16 amino acids. Germline V gene sequence: CDR1 ENHRY, CDR2 SYGVKD. Trimming at V came to 0 bases and at J to 3 bases, leaving 1 base not matched to a gene. The CDR3, as DNA: TGTGCCATCAGTGAGTCGACTAGCGGGAGTACAGATACGCAGTATTTT. Translation gives CAISESTSGSTDTQYF.

The chain employs TRBV21-1 and TRBJ2-5; the table's D call of TRBD2 was not tested on the DNA. TRBV21-1 is a pseudogene. This CDR3 has 22 residues. In nucleotides, the CDR3 is TGTGCCAGCAGCAAAGCGCTTTGTCTGGGTGGACTAGCGGGAGGTTACCAAGAGACCCAGTACTTC. As protein: CASSKALCLGGLAGGYQETQYF.

This clonotype was found a few times. The J gene is TRBJ2-4, the V gene TRBV27, with 11 bases aligning to TRBD1. CDR1 MNHEY and CDR2 SMNVEV come from the germline V gene (reference sequence). J was trimmed by 3 bases and V by 5 bases; bases with no gene match: 12. The CDR3 is made up of 18 amino acids. As DNA, the CDR3 is TGTGCCAGCAGTCCAAGGGGACAGGGGGGAATTGGCAAAAACATTCAGTACTTC. Translating gives CASSPRGQGGIGKNIQYF.

This clonotype has only a few counts. With a much larger clone just one base away, this may be a read error. This chain uses TRBV10-3 with TRBJ2-1; D possibly uses TRBD1 or TRBD2 (5 bases each). Germline CDR1 is ENHRY and CDR2 is SYGVKD. This CDR3 contains 14 residues. CDR3 sequence reads: CAISRDVTYNERFF. The CDR3 DNA is TGTGCCATCAGTCGGGACGTCACATACAATGAGCGGTTCTTC.

This chain connects TRBV30 to TRBJ2-2; maybe TRBD1 (5 bases). With 5 bases removed from V and 6 bases from J, the gap between germline ends came to 13 bases. Per the germline V gene, CDR1 is GTSNPN and CDR2 is SVGIG (reference sequence). This CDR3 has 13 amino acids. Here the CDR3 reads CAWRGSGPGELFF. CDR3 DNA: TGTGCCTGGCGAGGTTCAGGGCCCGGGGAGCTGTTTTTT.

This clonotype was picked up many times. J is TRBJ2-1 and V is TRBV24-1, with D unresolved. Germline V gene sequence: CDR1 KGHDR, CDR2 SFDVKD. The CDR3 runs to 16 residues. Trimming left V 4 bases short and J 1 base short, with 13 bases between. The CDR3 DNA is TGTGCCACCAGTGACCCGTGGGGTAGTTCCTACAATGAGCAGTTCTTC. This gives the protein CATSDPWGSSYNEQFF.

Ten or more counts support this clonotype. V and J are TRBV6-1 and TRBJ2-3, with 8 bases matching TRBD1. Trimming at V came to 5 bases and at J to 3 bases, leaving 7 bases not matched to a gene. The V gene's germline CDR1 is MNHNS and CDR2 SASEGT. The CDR3 covers 15 residues. The CDR3: CASSTWTGLTDTQYF. In DNA, the CDR3 is TGTGCCAGCAGTACCTGGACAGGGTTAACAGATACGCAGTATTTT.

This clonotype has just a few counts. The gene calls are TRBV29-1 and TRBJ1-1; 8 bases fit TRBD1. This CDR3 has 13 residues. Germline values: CDR1 SQVTM, CDR2 ANQGSEA. The junction had 6 bases not matched to a gene; V was cut back by 6 bases and J by 3 bases. CDR3: CSVRTGRDTEAFF. The CDR3 nucleotides read TGCAGCGTCCGGACAGGGAGGGACACTGAAGCTTTCTTT. Full variable domain (outside the CDR3, taken from reference TRBV29-1 and TRBJ1-1): SAVISQKPSRDICQRGTSLTIQCQVDSQVTMMFWYRQQPGQSLTLIATANQGSEATYESGFVIDKFPISRPNLTFSTLTVSNMSPEDSSIYLCSVRTGRDTEAFFGQGTRLTVV.